The clone carrying this T cell receptor (beta chain) occurred a few times. What it binds is not known. This sample is part of a study of CD8+ T cells in alopecia areata. Study-wide points: Elevated clonality characterized lesional scalp relative to normal scalp, particularly in alopecia totalis/universalis.

Both peripheral blood and punch biopsies of lesional scalp skin were obtained from patients who had alopecia areata. Following extraction, RNA underwent reverse transcription to cDNA, which served as the sequencing template. Here immunoSEQ multiplex PCR was the method, and the copy in TCRdb shows in-frame clones only, minus some. The data show 150,000 or so clones, 40% to 50% seen once. CDR1 SQVTM and CDR2 ANQGSEA come from the germline V gene. The V end was cut by 4 bases, the J end by 0 bases, with 11 bases between. The CDR3 is 14 amino acids. The TCR sequence derives from a human donor with alopecia areata. The gene calls are TRBV29-1 and TRBJ2-3; D remains unclear. Sequencing was done on a sample of CD4+ T cells sorted from blood. The chain's CDR3 is CSVGARPSTDTQYF. Written as DNA, the CDR3 is TGCAGCGTTGGCGCCAGACCTAGCACAGATACGCAGTATTTT.